This paragraph reports one T cell receptor beta chain. The data were taken from a study of OX40 agonist ivuxolimab in advanced cancers. Germline CDR1 and CDR2: LGHNT and FRNRAP. The CDR3 consists of 16 residues. Losses at the gene ends were 3 bases for V and 1 base for J; bases not matched to a gene: 6. Repertoires were generated with immunoSEQ multiplex PCR, while TCRdb's copy carries only in-frame clones and drops some. The data hold tens of thousands of clones, with approximately 81% observed a single time. The material sequenced was CD4+ or CD8+ T cells sorted from blood, taken in a trial of the OX40 agonist ivuxolimab. This sequence originates from an adult with an advanced solid tumor such as melanoma, head and neck, liver or kidney cancer. This sequence joins TRBV12-5 and TRBJ2-1; TRBD2 matches at 7 bases. CDR3 protein: CASGFLERGSYNEQFF. The CDR3 region has the DNA TGTGCTAGTGGTTTTTTGGAGCGGGGTTCCTACAATGAGCAGTTCTTC.